This section outlines one T cell receptor (beta chain) sequence together with its context. With each sample, at least 5 micrograms of total RNA were extracted. This sample is drawn from a study of blood T cells in healthy people across ages. Primed by a sample-barcoded 5' primer and a J-beta primer mix, a second PCR proceeded for 7 to 11 cycles. MiXCR was run by TCRdb on the 5' RACE reads, yielding one entry per CDR3 protein. The sample includes 600,000 to 850,000 distinct CDR3 sequences, approximately 25% of them seen just once. These data were also filed under a second study, of T cells of mothers and their children.

This sequence originates from a boy aged 5 to 17 in good health. Material for sequencing was blood.

In DNA, the CDR3 is TGTGCCAGCAGGGGGGACAGTTCGGGAGAGACCCAGTACTTC. Residues: CASRGDSSGETQYF. The chain recombines TRBV27 with TRBJ2-5; 7 bases fit TRBD1. CDR1 is MNHEY and CDR2 is SMNVEV in the germline V gene (reference sequence). The CDR3 contains 14 residues. The J segment lost 4 bases and the V segment lost 6 bases, leaving 8 bases of the junction unmatched.